The clone carrying this T cell receptor (beta chain) was seen ten or more times. Antigen: not known. These data come from a study of T-cell reconstitution after alpha-beta-depleted transplantation in children. CDR1 is SQVTM, CDR2 ANQGSEA, per germline. This CDR3 contains 13 residues. With V trimmed by 3 bases and J by 8 bases, 9 bases remained unmatched. General study results and limits: Hyperexpanded clones declined; after one year, newly produced T cells mostly supplied diversity.

During its preparation, the TCRbeta library received unique molecular identifiers. TCRdb called the PCR reads again in MiXCR, with one record for every CDR3 protein. Here the sample spans approximately 16,000 distinct CDR3 sequences, around 5% being singletons. This sample comprised PBMCs, obtained before TCRalphabeta/CD19-depleted stem cell transplant. The V gene is TRBV29-1, the J gene TRBJ1-2; 7 bases are shared with TRBD1. The TCR sequence derives from a boy between 5 and 17 years old with acute lymphoblastic leukemia, due to receive a stem cell transplant. In DNA, the CDR3 is TGCAGCGTTGATCCAGGGGGTACGATCGGCTACACCTTC. Its translation: CSVDPGGTIGYTF.